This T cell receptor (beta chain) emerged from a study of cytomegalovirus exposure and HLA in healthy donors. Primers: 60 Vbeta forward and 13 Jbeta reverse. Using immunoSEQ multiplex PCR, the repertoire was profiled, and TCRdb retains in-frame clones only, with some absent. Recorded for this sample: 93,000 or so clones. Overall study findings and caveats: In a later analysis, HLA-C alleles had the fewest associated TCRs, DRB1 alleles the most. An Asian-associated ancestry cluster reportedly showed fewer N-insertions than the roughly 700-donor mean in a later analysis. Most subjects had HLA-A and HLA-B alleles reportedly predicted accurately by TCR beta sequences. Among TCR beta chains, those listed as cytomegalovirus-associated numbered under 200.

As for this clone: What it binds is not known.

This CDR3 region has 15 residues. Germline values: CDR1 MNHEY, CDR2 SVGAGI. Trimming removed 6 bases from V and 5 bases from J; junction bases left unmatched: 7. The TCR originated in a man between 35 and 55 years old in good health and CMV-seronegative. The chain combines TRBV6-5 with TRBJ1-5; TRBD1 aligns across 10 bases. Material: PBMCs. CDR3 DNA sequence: TGTGCCAGCAGACCCGGGACAGGGGATTATCAGCCCCAGCATTTT. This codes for CASRPGTGDYQPQHF.